These 2 T cell receptor beta chains originate from one sample sequenced in a study of shared clonotypes between healthy human individuals. Some clones are missing from TCRdb's copy, which holds only in-frame ones; the method was immunoSEQ multiplex PCR. This table has around 1.4 million clones, less than 99% appearing once. Sequenced: naive CD4+ T cells sorted from blood. Regarding subset: CD45RA+ positively selected. Receptors originate from a man under 40 in good health.

V is TRBV4-1 and J is TRBJ2-7; D unclear. V lost 0 bases and J lost 4, with 19 bases in between. This CDR3 is 17 amino acids long. CDR1 MGHRA and CDR2 YSYEKL come from the germline V gene. CDR3 protein: CASSQDIATLISYEQYF. CDR3 in DNA: TGCGCCAGCAGCCAAGATATAGCTACCCTAATTTCGTACGAGCAGTACTTC.

This chain links TRBV14 with TRBJ1-2, with D possibly matching TRBD1 (6 bases). CDR3 length: 16 amino acids. V was shortened by 1 base and J by 5 bases, with 17 bases between the two germline ends. Germline-derived CDR1 and CDR2 are SGHDN and FVKESK. Here the CDR3 reads CASSQGLYRAGYGYTF. In DNA form, the CDR3 reads TGTGCCAGCAGCCAAGGGCTTTACAGGGCCGGATATGGCTACACCTTC. Full variable domain (rest looked up from reference TRBV14 and TRBJ1-2): EAGVTQFPSHSVIEKGQTVTLRCDPISGHDNLYWYRRVMGKEIKFLLHFVKESKQDESGMPNNRFLAERTGGTYSTLKVQPAELEDSGVYFCASSQGLYRAGYGYTFGSGTRLTVV.